This TCR beta chain derives from a study of blood T cell repertoires in COVID-19. Study information: Some COVID-19 samples were acute and others convalescent; all came from the United States, Italy and Spain.

Authors' methods: From reference gene primer amplification, estimates of nucleated cell counts were derived. The protocol was immunoSEQ multiplex PCR, while the TCRdb copy is restricted to in-frame clones and leaves out a portion. V and J calls and clone size are those listed in that table; D and trimming were worked out from the DNA. Of about 290,000 clones listed, roughly nine tenths are singletons. The CDR3 is 15 amino acids. Trimming pared 3 bases from V and 2 bases from J, leaving 12 bases between. Germline CDR1 and CDR2: LGHNA and YNFKEQ. While infection was still active, Seattle patients were enrolled and then followed longitudinally.

The gene calls are TRBV4-2 and TRBJ2-3; possibly TRBD1 for D (6 bases). The sample was peripheral blood. The sequence came from a woman between 25 and 40 years old with COVID-19, enrolled during active disease. The CDR3 DNA reads as TGTGCCAGCAGCCAGAGCGAGGGGGTCACAGATACGCAGTATTTT. Protein sequence: CASSQSEGVTDTQYF.